These 7 T cell receptor beta chains were all obtained from the same sample, sequenced in a study of cytomegalovirus exposure and HLA in healthy donors. The study ran its PCR with 60 Vbeta and 13 Jbeta primers. Sequencing used immunoSEQ multiplex PCR; TCRdb keeps in-frame clones, though not all of them. The sample lists tens of thousands of clones, 81% occurring once. Sequencing was performed on PBMCs. These receptors were taken from a girl aged 2 to 9 in good health and CMV-seropositive.

In this sample, this clone turned up a few times. The CDR3 DNA reads as TGTGCCAGCAGCTTGACAGGGGTAGTCTCCTACAATGAGCAGTTCTTC. Amino acid sequence: CASSLTGVVSYNEQFF. This chain joins TRBV5-6 and TRBJ2-1, with 7 nucleotides matching TRBD1. This CDR3 has 16 amino acids. Germline V gene lookup returns CDR1 SGHDT and CDR2 YYEEEE. The J segment lost 0 bases and the V segment lost 1 base, leaving 4 bases of the junction unmatched.

J is TRBJ2-5 and V is TRBV5-1; 12 bases line up with TRBD2. Germline V gene lookup returns CDR1 SGHRS and CDR2 YFSETQ. The ends lost 4 bases at V and 0 bases at J; junction bases unmatched: 4. The CDR3 is 16 residues long. The CDR3 region is CASSRTSGTYQETQYF. The CDR3 nucleotides are TGCGCCAGCAGCAGGACTAGCGGGACGTACCAAGAGACCCAGTACTTC.

The CDR3 DNA follows: TGTGCCAGTACCAGGGGGACTAACACTGAAGCTTTCTTT. Protein product: CASTRGTNTEAFF. The chain couples TRBV2 to TRBJ1-1, with TRBD1 matching 7 bases. This CDR3 is 13 amino acids long. From germline, CDR1 is SNHLY and CDR2 FYNNEI. V trimming: 9 bases; J trimming: 2 bases; junction bases outside the gene matches: 6.

The rearrangement links TRBV4-3 to TRBJ2-1; 15 nucleotides align to TRBD2. Germline V gene sequence: CDR1 LGHNA, CDR2 YSLEER. Losses at the gene ends were 4 bases for V and 5 bases for J; bases not matched to a gene: 12. The CDR3 runs 19 residues. CDR3 bases: TGCGCCAGCAGCCGAGATAACCTCGGGACTAGCGGGAGGAACAATGAGCAGTTCTTC. This codes for CASSRDNLGTSGRNNEQFF.

The gene calls are TRBV5-1 and TRBJ1-3; TRBD1 matches 7 bases. This CDR3 is built from 16 residues. Looked up from germline, CDR1 is SGHRS and CDR2 is YFSETQ. Germline trimming cut 3 bases from V and 4 bases from J; bases unmatched to any gene: 10. The CDR3 region is CASSYSTGRNGNTIYF. The CDR3 DNA reads TGCGCCAGCAGCTACTCGACAGGGAGAAACGGAAACACCATATATTTT.

This clone was seen a few times. The chain uses TRBV5-1 and TRBJ2-6, with no clear D. This CDR3 is built from 15 residues. Germline assignment: CDR1 SGHRS and CDR2 YFSETQ. Deletions cut 4 bases from V and 1 base from J, with 9 bases between. The CDR3 DNA sequence: TGCGCCAGCAGCGATTCCGGGTCTGGGGCCAACGTCCTGACTTTC. Translating it yields CASSDSGSGANVLTF.

The V and J genes are TRBV30 and TRBJ1-3, with D unresolved. Germline-derived CDR1 and CDR2 are GTSNPN and SVGIG (reference sequence). Trimming removed 3 bases from V and 7 bases from J, with 16 bases in between. The CDR3 is 14 residues long. This chain's CDR3 is CAWRSWAGQNTIYF. In nucleotides, the CDR3 is TGTGCCTGGAGATCGTGGGCAGGTCAGAACACCATATATTTT.